This T cell receptor beta chain came from a study of vaccination and CD4 T cells after COVID-19. Study as a whole: Overlapping spike peptides served as the stimulus for the cells. These peptides came from SARS-CoV-2 and from the common cold coronaviruses HCoV-NL63, HCoV-OC43 and HCoV-229E.

Points on this clonotype: Its antigen is currently unknown.

Findings and caveats of the study: Spike mono-reactivity was evident in 304 of the 307 vaccine-specific clones derived from convalescent patients.

The germline V gene has CDR1 DFQATT and CDR2 SNEGSKA (reference sequence). Between the trimmed V and J ends, which lost 1 base and 6 bases, there was a span of 13 bases. This CDR3 comprises 14 residues. Treatment indicated: roughly 10-day PBMC culture with coronavirus spike peptide pools or control peptides (ViraFEST assay). An Oncomine TCR Beta short-read assay was used to sequence the DNA from cultured CD4+ T cells. Cultures of CD4+ T cells served as the source for extracting genomic DNA. Each CDR3 protein is one row after TCRdb ran MiXCR on the PCR reads. The sample consists of 13,000 to 15,000 distinct CDR3 sequences, around 57% of them appearing once.

The sample consisted of CD4+ T cells from blood, cultured in vitro. The V gene is TRBV20-1, the J gene TRBJ1-5; possible D gene TRBD1, 5 bases. The source is a human donor who had recovered from COVID-19. This chain's CDR3 is CSARGAGFSQPQHF. The CDR3 DNA reads as TGCAGTGCTAGAGGCGCAGGGTTCAGTCAGCCCCAGCATTTT.